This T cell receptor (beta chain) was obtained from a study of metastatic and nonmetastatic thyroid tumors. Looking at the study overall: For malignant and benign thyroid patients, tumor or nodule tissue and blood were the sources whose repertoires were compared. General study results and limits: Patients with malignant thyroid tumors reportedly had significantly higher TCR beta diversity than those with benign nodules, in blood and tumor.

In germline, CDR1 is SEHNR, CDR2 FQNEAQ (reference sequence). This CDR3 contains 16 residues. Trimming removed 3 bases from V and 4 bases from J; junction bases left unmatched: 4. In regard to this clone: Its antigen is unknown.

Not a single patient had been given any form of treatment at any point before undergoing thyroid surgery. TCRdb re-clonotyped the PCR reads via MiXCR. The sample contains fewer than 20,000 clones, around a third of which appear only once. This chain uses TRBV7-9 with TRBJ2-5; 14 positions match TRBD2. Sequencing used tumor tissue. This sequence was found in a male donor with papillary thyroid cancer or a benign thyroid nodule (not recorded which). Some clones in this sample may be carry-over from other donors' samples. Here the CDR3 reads CASSLGTSGRRETQYF. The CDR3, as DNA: TGTGCCAGCAGCTTGGGGACTAGCGGGAGACGAGAGACCCAGTACTTC.